This T cell receptor (beta chain) was documented in a study of T-cell memory formation after mild COVID-19. V lost 0 bases, J lost 6 bases, and 8 bases lay in between. The CDR3 consists of 13 residues. In germline, CDR1 is DFQATT, CDR2 SNEGSKA (reference sequence). TCRdb independently ran MiXCR on the 5' RACE reads; one entry per CDR3 protein. The sample consists of around 200,000 distinct CDR3 sequences, 27% of them appearing once. Turning to this clonotype: Its antigen is unknown.

Whole-study findings and limits: CM and EM subsets held most contracting CD4+ clones; EMRA held CD8+ ones.

The receptor was derived from an adult woman who had mild COVID-19 (a few samples of this study predate the infection). Cell type and time point are not known. The sequenced sample consisted of PBMCs or a T cell subset sorted from them (not recorded which). This chain links TRBV20-1 with TRBJ2-2; a possible D gene is TRBD1 (5 bases). The CDR3 coding sequence is TGCAGTGCTAGAGAGAAAGGGGCCGGGGAGCTGTTTTTT. Its translation is CSAREKGAGELFF.